This is a list of T cell receptor beta chains from one sample in a study of blood T cell repertoires in COVID-19. Produced via immunoSEQ multiplex PCR; TCRdb's table is partial and in-frame only. This table has about 150,000 clones, 78% appearing once. Input material: PBMCs or T cells enriched from blood (not recorded which). These receptors were taken from a woman aged 50 to 60 who had recovered from COVID-19. CDR3s leave out the opening cysteine and the closing phenylalanine or tryptophan. A D gene is named only where the DNA matches it firmly.

v_call d_call cdr3_aa
TRBV7-9 NA ASSSYEGAGDQPQH
TRBV5-8 TRBD1 ASSVRQGVGVETQY
TRBV14 NA ASSPLGGTLGYT
TRBV6-4 NA ASSDSGLGRGYT
TRBV29-1 TRBD2 SVEGTSTSETQY
TRBV10-1 NA ASSALRSSGGLLDTQY
TRBV6-1 TRBD1 ASSGPPGQPMNTEAF
TRBV3-1/TRBV3-2 TRBD2 ASSLRLAGGQEQY
TRBV9 NA ASGQYYEQY
TRBV6-6 TRBD1 ASSFDRVEETQY
TRBV10-3 TRBD1 ATRIRDRDNYGYT
TRBV11-2 NA ASSLELANEQY
TRBV5-6 NA ASSSGTWEEQY
TRBV9 TRBD2 ASSPGLAVNTGELF
TRBV28 NA ASSLSGGQETQY
TRBV11-2 NA ASSLGYRTALMTNYGYT
TRBV18 NA ASSRGGNGNQPQH
TRBV19 NA ASSIVAAEAF
TRBV28 NA ASIAGGNTGELF
TRBV2 NA ASSVQGSQETQY
TRBV5-4 NA ASSWALDGGQF
TRBV2 TRBD2 ASREGLASNEQF
TRBV7-3 TRBD2 ASSPGGPYNEQF
TRBV29-1 NA SVDLSTLRANYGYT
TRBV6-5 TRBD1 ASRDRDRGTEAF